The clone carrying this TCR beta chain is a singleton in its sample. The CDR3 extends over 13 amino acids. CDR1 is SGHVS and CDR2 is FQNEAQ in the germline V gene. V was pared by 2 bases and J by 4 bases, with 6 bases between. This sample was included in a study of cytomegalovirus exposure and HLA in healthy donors. PCR primers comprised 60 Vbeta and 13 Jbeta primers. Profiled with immunoSEQ multiplex PCR; TCRdb holds only in-frame clones, not every one. The profile shows some 90,000 clones, roughly 79% of them singletons. The chain recombines TRBV7-8 with TRBJ2-1; D might be TRBD1 (5 bases). This receptor was identified in a female donor in good health and CMV-seropositive. Sequences were obtained from PBMCs. CDR3 amino acids: CASSLSGYNEQFF. The CDR3 nucleotides read TGTGCCAGCAGCTTATCAGGGTACAATGAGCAGTTCTTC.